The 10 T cell receptor beta chains below were found in one sample sequenced in a study of T cells in Graves' hyperthyroidism and ophthalmopathy. RNA transcripts gave rise to amplified TCR beta CDR3 regions. An initial round of RT-PCR targeting the TCR CDR3 relied on the HTBI primer set. Each CDR3 protein gets one entry after TCRdb re-called the multiplex PCR reads with MiXCR. The data contain some 490,000 distinct CDR3 sequences, around a fifth of them singletons. The sample was blood. The receptor set was obtained from a woman in her 70s with Graves' ophthalmopathy.

This clonotype was recorded a few times. Written as DNA, the CDR3 is TGTGCCAGCAGCCAAATATCCGGGACAGGGAATGGCTACACCTTC. It translates to CASSQISGTGNGYTF. The chain couples TRBV3-1 to TRBJ1-2; 9 positions agree with TRBD1. Germline-derived CDR1 and CDR2 are LGHDT and YNNKEL (reference sequence). The V gene end was trimmed by 2 bases and the J gene end by 6 bases; junction bases not matched to a gene: 7. The CDR3 has 15 amino acids. Drawing the rest from reference TRBV3-1 and TRBJ1-2, the complete variable domain is DTAVSQTPKYLVTQMGNDKSIKCEQNLGHDTMYWYKQDSKKFLKIMFSYNNKELIINETVPNRFSPKSPDKAHLNLHINSLELGDSAVYFCASSQISGTGNGYTFGSGTRLTVV.

A few counts support this clonotype. The V gene is TRBV3-1, the J gene TRBJ2-3, with 11 bases that match TRBD2. J gave up 4 bases and V 4 bases, and 7 bases lay outside the gene matches. This CDR3 region has 16 residues. Germline V gives CDR1 LGHDT, CDR2 YNNKEL (reference sequence). The CDR3 spells CASSPLAGGPADTQYF. The CDR3 DNA reads TGTGCCAGCAGCCCGTTAGCGGGAGGGCCCGCAGATACGCAGTATTTT.

This clonotype showed up just a few times. The DNA of the CDR3 is TGCAGTGCTAGAGAAGCGGCACTCTATGGCTACACCTTC. As protein: CSAREAALYGYTF. This chain links TRBV20-1 with TRBJ1-2; D unclear. CDR1 and CDR2 from the germline V gene are DFQATT and SNEGSKA (reference sequence). Trimming took 0 bases from V and 4 from J, leaving 9 bases between them. The CDR3 consists of 13 residues.

This clonotype was counted only a few times. The chain has TRBV7-9 and TRBJ2-1, with 12 bases lining up with TRBD1. Germline V lookup: CDR1 SEHNR, CDR2 FQNEAQ (reference sequence). The CDR3 has 15 residues. J lost 7 bases, V lost 3 bases, and 4 bases had no gene match. CDR3 nucleotides: TGTGCCAGCAGCTTGGGACAGGGGGCGGGGAATGAGCAGTTCTTC. This translates into CASSLGQGAGNEQFF.

The CDR3 reads CASSPVGAGLQETQYF. CDR3 nucleotides: TGCGCCAGCAGCCCTGTCGGAGCGGGTCTCCAAGAGACCCAGTACTTC. V usage is TRBV5-1 and J usage is TRBJ2-5; tentative D call: TRBD2 (6 bases). The CDR3 extends over 16 amino acids. V gave up 4 bases and J gave up 1 base, with 17 bases separating them. Germline loops: CDR1 SGHRS, CDR2 YFSETQ.

The chain links TRBV7-9 to TRBJ2-6; maybe TRBD2 (5 bases). The V end lost 5 bases, the J end lost 1 base, and 12 bases lay between the germline ends. Germline CDR1 is SEHNR and CDR2 is FQNEAQ (reference sequence). CDR3 length: 16 amino acids. CDR3 sequence (DNA): TGTGCCAGCAGCCGGCAAACTAGTTCTGGGGCCAACGTCCTGACTTTC. This sequence encodes CASSRQTSSGANVLTF.

The rearrangement joins TRBV9 to TRBJ1-1; no firm D call. Germline CDR1 and CDR2: SGDLS and YYNGEE. CDR3 length equals 14 residues. V was cut by 0 bases and J by 2 bases, with 8 bases left in between. CDR3 nucleotides: TGTGCCAGCAGCGTAGGAATGGCTAACACTGAAGCTTTCTTT. Translation gives CASSVGMANTEAFF.

The rearrangement joins TRBV12-3 or TRBV12-4 to TRBJ1-3; TRBD1 is a possible D gene (5 bases). V shed 3 bases and J shed 2 bases, with 14 bases lying between them. CDR3 length: 16 amino acids. CDR3 sequence reads: CASSFGRGVPGNTIYF. CDR3 bases: TGTGCCAGCAGTTTTGGGAGGGGAGTACCTGGAAACACCATATATTTT.

This chain joins TRBV12-3 or TRBV12-4 and TRBJ2-4; 11 bases line up with TRBD2. The CDR3 covers 16 residues. The V segment lost 0 bases and the J segment 3 bases; nucleotides outside the gene matches: 1. The CDR3 spells CASSLAGTSGKNIQYF. The CDR3, as DNA: TGTGCCAGCAGTTTAGCCGGGACTAGCGGCAAAAACATTCAGTACTTC.

The rearrangement joins TRBV28 to TRBJ1-2; 8 nucleotides agree with TRBD1. This CDR3 comprises 15 residues. V shed 5 bases, J shed 4 bases, and the junction held 9 bases outside the gene matches. Germline V CDR1 and CDR2: MDHEN, SYDVKM. The CDR3 is CASSPSRGRIYGYTF. DNA of the CDR3: TGTGCCAGCAGTCCATCCAGGGGGCGGATCTATGGCTACACCTTC.